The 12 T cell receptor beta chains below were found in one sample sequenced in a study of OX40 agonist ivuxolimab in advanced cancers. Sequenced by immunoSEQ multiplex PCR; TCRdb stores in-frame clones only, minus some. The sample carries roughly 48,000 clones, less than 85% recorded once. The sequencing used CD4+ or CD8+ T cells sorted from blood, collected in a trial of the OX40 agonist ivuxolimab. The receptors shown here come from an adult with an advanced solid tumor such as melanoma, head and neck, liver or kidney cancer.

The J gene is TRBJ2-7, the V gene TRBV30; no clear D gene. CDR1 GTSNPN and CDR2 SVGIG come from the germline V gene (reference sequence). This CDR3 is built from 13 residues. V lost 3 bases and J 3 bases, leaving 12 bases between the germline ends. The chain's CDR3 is CAWSSQRFYEQYF. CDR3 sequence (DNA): TGTGCCTGGAGCTCCCAAAGATTCTACGAGCAGTACTTC. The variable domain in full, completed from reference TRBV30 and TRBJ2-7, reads SQTIHQWPATLVQPVGSPLSLECTVEGTSNPNLYWYRQAAGRGLQLLFYSVGIGQISSEVPQNLSASRPQDRQFILSSKKLLLSDSGFYLCAWSSQRFYEQYFGPGTRLTVT.

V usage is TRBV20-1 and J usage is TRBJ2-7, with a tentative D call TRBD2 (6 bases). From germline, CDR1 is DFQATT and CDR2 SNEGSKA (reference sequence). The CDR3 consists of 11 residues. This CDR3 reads CSTWAGYEQYF. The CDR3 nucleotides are TGCAGCACTTGGGCGGGGTACGAGCAGTACTTC.

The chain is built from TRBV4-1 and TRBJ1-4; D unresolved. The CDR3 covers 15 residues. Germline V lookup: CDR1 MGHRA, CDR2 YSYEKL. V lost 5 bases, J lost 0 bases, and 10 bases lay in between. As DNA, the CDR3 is TGCGCCAGCAGCTTAACAATCACAACTAATGAAAAACTGTTTTTT. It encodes CASSLTITTNEKLFF.

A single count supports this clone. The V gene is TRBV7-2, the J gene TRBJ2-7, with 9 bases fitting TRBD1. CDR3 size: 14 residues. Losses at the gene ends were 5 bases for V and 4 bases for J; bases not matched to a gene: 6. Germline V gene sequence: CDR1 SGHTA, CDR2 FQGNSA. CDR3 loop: CASSIDRGEYEQYF. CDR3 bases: TGTGCCAGCAGCATAGACAGGGGGGAATACGAGCAGTACTTC.

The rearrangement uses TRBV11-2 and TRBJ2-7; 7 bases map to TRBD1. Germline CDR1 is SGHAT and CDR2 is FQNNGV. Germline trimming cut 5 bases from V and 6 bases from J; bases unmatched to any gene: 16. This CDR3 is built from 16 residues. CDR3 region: CASSPRRGTARLEQYF. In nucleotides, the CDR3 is TGTGCCAGCAGCCCTAGAAGGGGGACAGCTCGTCTCGAGCAGTACTTC. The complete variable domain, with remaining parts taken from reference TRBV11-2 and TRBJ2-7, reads EAGVAQSPRYKIIEKRQSVAFWCNPISGHATLYWYQQILGQGPKLLIQFQNNGVVDDSQLPKDRFSAERLKGVDSTLKIQPAKLEDSAVYLCASSPRRGTARLEQYFGPGTRLTVT.

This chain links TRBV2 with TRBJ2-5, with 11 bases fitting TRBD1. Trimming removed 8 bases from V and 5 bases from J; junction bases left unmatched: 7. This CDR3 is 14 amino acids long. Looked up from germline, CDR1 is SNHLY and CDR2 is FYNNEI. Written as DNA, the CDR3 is TGTGCCAGCGTGAGGACAGGGGGCTGGGAGACCCAGTACTTC. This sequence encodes CASVRTGGWETQYF.

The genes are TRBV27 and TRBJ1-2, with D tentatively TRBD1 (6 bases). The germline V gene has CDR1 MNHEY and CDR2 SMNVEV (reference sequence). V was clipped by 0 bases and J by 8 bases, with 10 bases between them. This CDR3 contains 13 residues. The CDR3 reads CASSLSRGLGYTF. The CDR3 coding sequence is TGTGCCAGCAGTTTATCGCGGGGGCTCGGCTACACCTTC.

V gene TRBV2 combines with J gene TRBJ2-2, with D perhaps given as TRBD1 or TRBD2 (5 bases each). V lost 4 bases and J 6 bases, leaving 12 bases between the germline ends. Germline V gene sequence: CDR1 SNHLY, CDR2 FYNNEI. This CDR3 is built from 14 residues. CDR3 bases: TGTGCCAGCAGTGTGGGGACGCTCGCCGGGGAGCTGTTTTTT. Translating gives CASSVGTLAGELFF.

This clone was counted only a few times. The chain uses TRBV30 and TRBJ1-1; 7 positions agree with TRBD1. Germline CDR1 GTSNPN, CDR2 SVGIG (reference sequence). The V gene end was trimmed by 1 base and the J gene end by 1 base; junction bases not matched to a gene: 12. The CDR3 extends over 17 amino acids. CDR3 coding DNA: TGTGCCTGGAGTGGTCGGACAGGAGGGATGCGGAACACTGAAGCTTTCTTT. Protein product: CAWSGRTGGMRNTEAFF.

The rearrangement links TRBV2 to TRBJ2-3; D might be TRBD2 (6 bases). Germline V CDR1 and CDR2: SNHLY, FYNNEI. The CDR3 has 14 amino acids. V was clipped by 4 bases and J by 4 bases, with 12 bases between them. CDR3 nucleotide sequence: TGTGCCAGCAGTGCCGGGACTGCACCAGATACGCAGTATTTT. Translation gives CASSAGTAPDTQYF.

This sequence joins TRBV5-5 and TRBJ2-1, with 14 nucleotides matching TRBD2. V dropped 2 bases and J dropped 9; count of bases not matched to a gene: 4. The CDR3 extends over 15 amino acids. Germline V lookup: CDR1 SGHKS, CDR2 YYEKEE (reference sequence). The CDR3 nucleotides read TGTGCCAGCAGCTTCGGACTAGCGGGAGGAAGTGAGCAGTTCTTC. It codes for CASSFGLAGGSEQFF.

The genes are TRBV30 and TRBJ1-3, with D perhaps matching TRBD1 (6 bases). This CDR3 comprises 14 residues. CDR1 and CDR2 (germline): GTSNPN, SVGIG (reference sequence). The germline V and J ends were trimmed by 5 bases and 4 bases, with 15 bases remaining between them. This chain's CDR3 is CAWRGALGGNTIYF. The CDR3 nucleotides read TGTGCCTGGCGGGGGGCGCTTGGGGGAAACACCATATATTTT.